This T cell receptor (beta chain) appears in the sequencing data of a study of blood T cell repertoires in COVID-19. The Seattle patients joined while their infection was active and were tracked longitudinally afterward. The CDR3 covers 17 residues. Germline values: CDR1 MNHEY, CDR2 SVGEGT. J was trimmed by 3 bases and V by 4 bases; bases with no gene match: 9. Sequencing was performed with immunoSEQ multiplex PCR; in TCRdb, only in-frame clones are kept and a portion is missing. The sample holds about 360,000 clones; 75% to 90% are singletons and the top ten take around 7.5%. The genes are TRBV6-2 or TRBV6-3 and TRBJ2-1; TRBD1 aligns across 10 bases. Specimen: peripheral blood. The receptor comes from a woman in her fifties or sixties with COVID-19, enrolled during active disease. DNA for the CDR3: TGTGCCAGCAGTTGGGCCTCCGGGACAGGGGTCTACAATGAGCAGTTCTTC. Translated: CASSWASGTGVYNEQFF.